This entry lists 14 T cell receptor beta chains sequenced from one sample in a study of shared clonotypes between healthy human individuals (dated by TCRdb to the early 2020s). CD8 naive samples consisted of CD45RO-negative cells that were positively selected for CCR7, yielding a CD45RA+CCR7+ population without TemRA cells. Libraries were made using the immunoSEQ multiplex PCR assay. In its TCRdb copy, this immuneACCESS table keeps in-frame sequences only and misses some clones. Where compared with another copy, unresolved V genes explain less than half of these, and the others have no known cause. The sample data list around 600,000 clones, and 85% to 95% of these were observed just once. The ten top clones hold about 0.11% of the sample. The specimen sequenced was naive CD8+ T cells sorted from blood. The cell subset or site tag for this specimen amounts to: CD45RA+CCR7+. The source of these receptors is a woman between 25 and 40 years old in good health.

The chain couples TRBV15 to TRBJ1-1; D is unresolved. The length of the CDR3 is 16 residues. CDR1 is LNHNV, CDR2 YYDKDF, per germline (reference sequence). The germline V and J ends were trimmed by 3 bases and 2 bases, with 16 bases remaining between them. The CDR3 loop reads CATSSVRAIDNTEAFF. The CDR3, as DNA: TGTGCCACCAGCAGTGTCCGGGCCATAGATAACACTGAAGCTTTCTTT.

The CDR3 DNA sequence: TGTGCCAGCTCATTAGGCACCTCCTACGAGCAGTACTTC. Amino acids: CASSLGTSYEQYF. This chain uses TRBV9 with TRBJ2-7; D call uncertain. Germline assignment: CDR1 SGDLS and CDR2 YYNGEE. CDR3 size: 13 residues. The V end was cut by 7 bases, the J end by 0 bases, with 11 bases between.

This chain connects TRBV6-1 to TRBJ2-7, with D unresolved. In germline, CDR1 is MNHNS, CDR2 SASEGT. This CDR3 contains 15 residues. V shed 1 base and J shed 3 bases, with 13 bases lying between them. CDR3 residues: CASSEDHTDYYEQYF. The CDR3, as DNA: TGTGCCAGCAGTGAAGACCACACAGATTACTACGAGCAGTACTTC.

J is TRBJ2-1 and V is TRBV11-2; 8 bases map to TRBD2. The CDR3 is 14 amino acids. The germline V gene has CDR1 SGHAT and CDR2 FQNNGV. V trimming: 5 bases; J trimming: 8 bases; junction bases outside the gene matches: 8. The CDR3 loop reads CASSAPGLGHEQFF. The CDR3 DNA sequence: TGTGCCAGCAGCGCCCCGGGACTAGGACATGAGCAGTTCTTC.

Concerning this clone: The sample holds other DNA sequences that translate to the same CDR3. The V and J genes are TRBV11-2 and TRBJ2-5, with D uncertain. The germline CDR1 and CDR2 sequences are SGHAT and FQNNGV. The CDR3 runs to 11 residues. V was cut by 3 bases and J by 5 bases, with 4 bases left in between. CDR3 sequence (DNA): TGTGCCAGCAGCTTGGGGGAGACCCAGTACTTC. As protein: CASSLGETQYF.

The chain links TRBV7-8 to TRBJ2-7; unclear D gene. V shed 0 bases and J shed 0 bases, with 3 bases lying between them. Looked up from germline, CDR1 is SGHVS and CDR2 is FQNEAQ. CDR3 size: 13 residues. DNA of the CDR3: TGTGCCAGCAGCTTAGCCGACTCCTACGAGCAGTACTTC. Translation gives CASSLADSYEQYF. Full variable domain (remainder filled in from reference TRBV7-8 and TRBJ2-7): GAGVSQSPRYKVAKRGQDVALRCDPISGHVSLFWYQQALGQGPEFLTYFQNEAQLDKSGLPSDRFFAERPEGSVSTLKIQRTQQEDSAVYLCASSLADSYEQYFGPGTRLTVT.

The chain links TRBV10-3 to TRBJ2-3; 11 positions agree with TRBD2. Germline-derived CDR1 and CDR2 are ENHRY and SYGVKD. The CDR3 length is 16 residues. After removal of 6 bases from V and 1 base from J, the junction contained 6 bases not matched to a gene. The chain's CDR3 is CAIRGTSGHRTDTQYF. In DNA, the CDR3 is TGTGCCATCAGGGGGACTAGCGGACATCGCACAGATACGCAGTATTTT.

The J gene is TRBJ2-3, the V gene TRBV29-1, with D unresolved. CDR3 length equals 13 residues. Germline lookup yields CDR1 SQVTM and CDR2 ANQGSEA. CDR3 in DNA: TGCAGTATGACTCCGCGAGGCACAGATACGCAGTATTTT. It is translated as CSMTPRGTDTQYF.

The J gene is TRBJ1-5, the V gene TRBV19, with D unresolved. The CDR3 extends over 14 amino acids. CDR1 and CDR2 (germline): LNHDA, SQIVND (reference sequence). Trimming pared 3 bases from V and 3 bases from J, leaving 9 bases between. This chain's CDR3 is CASSMLDSNQPQHF. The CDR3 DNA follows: TGTGCCAGTAGTATGTTGGATTCCAATCAGCCCCAGCATTTT.

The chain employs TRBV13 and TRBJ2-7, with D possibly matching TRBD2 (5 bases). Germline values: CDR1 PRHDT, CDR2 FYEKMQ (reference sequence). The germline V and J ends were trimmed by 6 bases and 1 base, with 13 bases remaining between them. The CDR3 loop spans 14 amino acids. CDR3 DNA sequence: TGTGCCAGCAGACAACTAGGTGGGTCCTACGAGCAGTACTTC. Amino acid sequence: CASRQLGGSYEQYF.

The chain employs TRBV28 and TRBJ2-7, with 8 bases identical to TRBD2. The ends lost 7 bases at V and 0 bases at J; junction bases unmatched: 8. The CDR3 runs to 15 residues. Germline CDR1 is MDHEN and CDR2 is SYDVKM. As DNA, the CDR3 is TGTGCCAGCACAGACCCGCGGGAGGTCTCCTACGAGCAGTACTTC. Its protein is CASTDPREVSYEQYF.

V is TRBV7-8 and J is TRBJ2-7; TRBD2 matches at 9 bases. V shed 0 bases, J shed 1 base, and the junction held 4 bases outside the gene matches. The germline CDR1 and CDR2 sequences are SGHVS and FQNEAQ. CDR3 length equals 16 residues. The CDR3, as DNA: TGTGCCAGCAGCTTAGCGCGGCTAGCGGGATCCTACGAGCAGTACTTC. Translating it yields CASSLARLAGSYEQYF. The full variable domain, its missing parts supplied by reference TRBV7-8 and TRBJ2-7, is GAGVSQSPRYKVAKRGQDVALRCDPISGHVSLFWYQQALGQGPEFLTYFQNEAQLDKSGLPSDRFFAERPEGSVSTLKIQRTQQEDSAVYLCASSLARLAGSYEQYFGPGTRLTVT.

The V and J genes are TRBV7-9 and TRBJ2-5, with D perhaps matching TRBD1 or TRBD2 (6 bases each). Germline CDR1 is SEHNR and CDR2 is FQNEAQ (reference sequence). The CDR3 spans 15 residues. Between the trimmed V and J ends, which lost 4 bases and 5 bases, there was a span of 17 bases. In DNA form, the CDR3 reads TGTGCCAGCAGCTCCGAATACACAGGGAGGGAGACCCAGTACTTC. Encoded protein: CASSSEYTGRETQYF.

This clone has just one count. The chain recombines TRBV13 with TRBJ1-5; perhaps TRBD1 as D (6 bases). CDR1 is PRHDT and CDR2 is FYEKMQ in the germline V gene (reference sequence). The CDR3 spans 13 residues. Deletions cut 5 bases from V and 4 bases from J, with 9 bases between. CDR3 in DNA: TGTGCCAGCAGCAGACAGGATAATCAGCCCCAGCATTTT. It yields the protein CASSRQDNQPQHF.